The 23 T cell receptor beta chains in this list originate from one sample, sequenced in a study of blood T cell repertoires in COVID-19. Assay used: immunoSEQ multiplex PCR; TCRdb lists only in-frame clones, some missing. The sample consists of about 76,000 clones, 75% to 90% of them appearing once. What was sequenced was peripheral blood. Receptors originate from a human donor in a cohort sampled during active COVID-19.

This clone is a singleton in its sample. The J gene is TRBJ2-1, the V gene TRBV7-3; D is perhaps TRBD2 (6 bases). The ends were cut back, 4 bases at V and 7 bases at J, with 11 bases in the middle. The CDR3 sequence is 13 residues long. CDR1 SGHTA and CDR2 FQGTGA come from the germline V gene. CDR3 protein: CASSSGLLNEQFF. The CDR3 region has the DNA TGTGCCAGCAGCTCCGGACTATTAAATGAGCAGTTCTTC.

Points on this clone: This sample includes further DNA sequences coding for the same CDR3. V usage is TRBV5-4 and J usage is TRBJ2-1, with TRBD1 matching over 8 bases. Per germline, CDR1 SGHNT and CDR2 YYREEE (reference sequence). The CDR3 totals 13 residues. Trimming removed 1 base from V and 7 bases from J; junction bases left unmatched: 1. The CDR3 DNA reads TGTGCCAGCAGCTTGACAGGGGGGAATGAGCAGTTCTTC. Translating it yields CASSLTGGNEQFF.

This clone was found a few times. The CDR3 sequence is CASSLSSGGADTQYF. Here the CDR3 DNA reads TGCGCCAGCAGCTTGAGTTCCGGGGGGGCAGATACGCAGTATTTT. The chain employs TRBV5-1 and TRBJ2-3; 8 nucleotides agree with TRBD2. After removal of 1 base from V and 4 bases from J, the junction contained 5 bases not matched to a gene. Germline lookup yields CDR1 SGHRS and CDR2 YFSETQ. The CDR3 spans 15 residues. Looking up the rest from reference TRBV5-1 and TRBJ2-3 gives the full variable domain: KAGVTQTPRYLIKTRGQQVTLSCSPISGHRSVSWYQQTPGQGLQFLFEYFSETQRNKGNFPGRFSGRQFSNSRSEMNVSTLELGDSALYLCASSLSSGGADTQYFGPGTRLTVL.

This clone appeared a single time. Other DNA sequences from this sample encode an identical CDR3 as well. The V call is TRBV4-2, the J call TRBJ1-1, with 7 nucleotides matching TRBD1. CDR1 is LGHNA, CDR2 YNFKEQ, per germline. The CDR3 totals 12 residues. Trimming at V came to 4 bases and at J to 6 bases, leaving 2 bases not matched to a gene. The CDR3 is CASSPGTAEAFF. The CDR3 DNA reads TGTGCCAGCAGCCCGGGGACAGCTGAAGCTTTCTTT.

This clone was detected once. CDR3 nucleotides: TGTGCCAGCAGCTGGACAGGGGGGGACACCATATATTTT. Its translation: CASSWTGGDTIYF. The chain joins TRBV5-6 to TRBJ1-3; 10 bases line up with TRBD1. The CDR3 is 13 amino acids. V trimming: 3 bases; J trimming: 8 bases; junction bases outside the gene matches: 2. The germline gives CDR1 SGHDT, CDR2 YYEEEE.

The chain is built from TRBV2 and TRBJ2-7, with D hard to call. Germline V gives CDR1 SNHLY, CDR2 FYNNEI. Trimming pared 2 bases from V and 7 bases from J, leaving 15 bases between. CDR3 length: 14 amino acids. The CDR3 is CASSEKDIVGEQYF. In DNA, the CDR3 is TGTGCCAGCAGTGAAAAAGACATCGTTGGGGAGCAGTACTTC. The full variable domain, with the rest looked up from reference TRBV2 and TRBJ2-7, is EPEVTQTPSHQVTQMGQEVILRCVPISNHLYFYWYRQILGQKVEFLVSFYNNEISEKSEIFDDQFSVERPDGSNFTLKIRSTKLEDSAMYFCASSEKDIVGEQYFGPGTRLTVT.

The V call is TRBV10-3, the J call TRBJ2-3; 13 bases fit TRBD2. Germline V gene data show CDR1 as ENHRY and CDR2 as SYGVKD. CDR3 length: 19 residues. The junction had 10 bases not matched to a gene; V was cut back by 4 bases and J by 0 bases. The CDR3 protein is CAISASPTSGGSSTDTQYF. The CDR3 DNA reads as TGTGCCATCAGTGCGTCGCCGACTAGCGGGGGGTCTAGCACAGATACGCAGTATTTT.

This chain links TRBV15 with TRBJ1-2; the D is unclear. V was trimmed by 2 bases and J by 7 bases, leaving 14 bases between them. The V gene's germline CDR1 is LNHNV and CDR2 YYDKDF (reference sequence). CDR3 length equals 14 residues. The CDR3 bases are TGTGCCACCAGCAGACCGCGGGAGGCAGCTGGCTACACCTTC. Translation: CATSRPREAAGYTF. Looking up the rest from reference TRBV15 and TRBJ1-2 gives the full variable domain: DAMVIQNPRYQVTQFGKPVTLSCSQTLNHNVMYWYQQKSSQAPKLLFHYYDKDFNNEADTPDNFQSRRPNTSFCFLDIRSPGLGDTAMYLCATSRPREAAGYTFGSGTRLTVV.

In its sample, this clone was seen a few times. CDR3 bases: TGTGCCAGCTCACCACCGTCTAGTGGTACTGAGCAGTTCTTC. This codes for CASSPPSSGTEQFF. The chain employs TRBV18 and TRBJ2-1; the D is unclear. V dropped 0 bases and J dropped 9 bases, with 12 bases sitting between them. The CDR3 runs to 14 residues. Germline-derived CDR1 and CDR2 are KGHSH and LQKENI.

The rearrangement uses TRBV30 and TRBJ2-6; no clear D gene. Trimming cost V 4 bases and J 0 bases, with 16 bases left between them. Germline assignment: CDR1 GTSNPN and CDR2 SVGIG (reference sequence). This CDR3 comprises 17 residues. The CDR3, as DNA: TGTGCCTGGATTTTTATGAGTCGCCCCTCTGGGGCCAACGTCCTGACTTTC. Translated: CAWIFMSRPSGANVLTF.

The V and J genes are TRBV28 and TRBJ2-5; TRBD1 is a possible D gene (6 bases). In germline, CDR1 is MDHEN, CDR2 SYDVKM. Trimming removed 2 bases from V and 9 bases from J, with 16 bases in between. The CDR3 covers 14 residues. The CDR3: CASSLGQGPKPQYF. DNA for the CDR3: TGTGCCAGCAGTTTAGGGCAGGGGCCAAAACCCCAGTACTTC.

V is TRBV7-2 and J is TRBJ2-5; possible D gene TRBD2, 5 bases. V lost 3 bases and J lost 6, with 17 bases in between. The length of the CDR3 is 15 residues. CDR1 and CDR2 (germline): SGHTA, FQGNSA. The CDR3 DNA is TGTGCCAGCAGCTTTTCCCTGTCGAGCGGTCAGACCCAGTACTTC. Its protein is CASSFSLSSGQTQYF.

The gene calls are TRBV10-3 and TRBJ2-7; TRBD1 agrees at 9 bases. This CDR3 comprises 13 residues. The ends lost 10 bases at V and 7 bases at J; junction bases unmatched: 11. From germline, CDR1 is ENHRY and CDR2 SYGVKD. CDR3 nucleotides: TGTGCCAGTACCGGGACAGGGAGTAAGGAGCAGTACTTC. Translated, it gives CASTGTGSKEQYF.

This clone came up a few times. The rearrangement joins TRBV28 to TRBJ2-2; D may be TRBD1 (5 bases). Germline loops: CDR1 MDHEN, CDR2 SYDVKM. V was cut by 1 base and J by 10 bases, with 16 bases left in between. The CDR3 extends over 15 amino acids. In DNA form, the CDR3 reads TGTGCCAGCAGTTTATCTCCGATGACAGCCCCGGAGCTGTTTTTT. It specifies CASSLSPMTAPELFF. The full variable domain, its missing parts supplied by reference TRBV28 and TRBJ2-2, is DVKVTQSSRYLVKRTGEKVFLECVQDMDHENMFWYRQDPGLGLRLIYFSYDVKMKEKGDIPEGYSVSREKKERFSLILESASTNQTSMYLCASSLSPMTAPELFFGEGSRLTVL.

The rearrangement links TRBV19 to TRBJ1-1; D not resolved. V was pared by 5 bases and J by 1 base, with 11 bases between. CDR1 and CDR2 from the germline V gene are LNHDA and SQIVND (reference sequence). The CDR3 is 14 amino acids. In DNA, the CDR3 is TGTGCCAGTAGTGCCGGGAAGAGGAACACTGAAGCTTTCTTT. Translated, it gives CASSAGKRNTEAFF.

The rearrangement uses TRBV25-1 and TRBJ2-7; tentative D call: TRBD1 (6 bases). There are 18 residues in the CDR3. Germline CDR1 reads MGHDK; CDR2 reads SYGVNS. With 8 bases removed from V and 1 base from J, the gap between germline ends came to 27 bases. In nucleotides, the CDR3 is TGTGCCAGCCCCACCGTGAGACTTTCAGGGGAGTCGTCCTACGAGCAGTACTTC. Its translation is CASPTVRLSGESSYEQYF.

The chain carries TRBV7-2 and TRBJ1-3; unclear D gene. The ends were cut back, 2 bases at V and 0 bases at J, with 8 bases in the middle. Germline CDR1 is SGHTA and CDR2 is FQGNSA. This CDR3 is built from 15 residues. CDR3 DNA sequence: TGTGCCAGCAGCTTATCGTGGAGCTCTGGAAACACCATATATTTT. This gives the protein CASSLSWSSGNTIYF.

This sequence joins TRBV23-1 and TRBJ2-5, with 8 bases aligning to TRBD2. TRBV23-1 is an ORF, and what it does is uncertain. The V and J ends lost 0 bases and 2 bases, in that order; junction bases with no gene match: 11. CDR3 size: 18 residues. CDR3: CASSQSRVAGKGQETQYF. CDR3 in DNA: TGCGCCAGCAGTCAATCGAGAGTAGCGGGAAAAGGGCAAGAGACCCAGTACTTC.

The genes are TRBV19 and TRBJ2-1; 9 bases are a match to TRBD2. V trimming: 3 bases; J trimming: 2 bases; junction bases outside the gene matches: 2. The CDR3 runs to 15 residues. Germline V gives CDR1 LNHDA, CDR2 SQIVND (reference sequence). CDR3 sequence (DNA): TGTGCCAGTAGTATCGCGGGAGGGCCCTACAATGAGCAGTTCTTC. It encodes CASSIAGGPYNEQFF. Filled out from reference TRBV19 and TRBJ2-1, the complete variable domain reads DGGITQSPKYLFRKEGQNVTLSCEQNLNHDAMYWYRQDPGQGLRLIYYSQIVNDFQKGDIAEGYSVSREKKESFPLTVTSAQKNPTAFYLCASSIAGGPYNEQFFGPGTRLTVL.

The chain joins TRBV7-9 to TRBJ2-7, with D perhaps matching TRBD1 (6 bases). CDR1 and CDR2 from the germline V gene are SEHNR and FQNEAQ (reference sequence). Trimming left V 4 bases short and J 3 bases short, with 13 bases between. The CDR3 length is 14 residues. The CDR3 region has the DNA TGTGCCAGCAGCTCCAGGACAGAGAACTACGAGCAGTACTTC. This encodes CASSSRTENYEQYF. Full variable domain (remainder filled in from reference TRBV7-9 and TRBJ2-7): DTGVSQNPRHKITKRGQNVTFRCDPISEHNRLYWYRQTLGQGPEFLTYFQNEAQLEKSRLLSDRFSAERPKGSFSTLEIQRTEQGDSAMYLCASSSRTENYEQYFGPGTRLTVT.

This chain joins TRBV5-1 and TRBJ1-6; D is perhaps TRBD1 (6 bases). Germline CDR1 and CDR2: SGHRS and YFSETQ. The CDR3 spans 14 residues. With 3 bases removed from V and 7 bases from J, the gap between germline ends came to 11 bases. The CDR3 sequence: CASSYNTGNSPLHF. The CDR3 DNA reads TGCGCCAGCAGCTACAATACAGGGAATTCACCCCTCCACTTT. The variable domain in full, completed from reference TRBV5-1 and TRBJ1-6, reads KAGVTQTPRYLIKTRGQQVTLSCSPISGHRSVSWYQQTPGQGLQFLFEYFSETQRNKGNFPGRFSGRQFSNSRSEMNVSTLELGDSALYLCASSYNTGNSPLHFGNGTRLTVT.

The chain combines TRBV28 with TRBJ1-1; 9 nucleotides agree with TRBD1. This CDR3 is 15 amino acids long. With 4 bases clipped from V and 4 bases from J, the junction kept 7 bases outside the gene matches. CDR1 MDHEN and CDR2 SYDVKM come from the germline V gene. DNA of the CDR3: TGTGCCAGCAGTTCCGGGACAGGGCTCCGCACTGAAGCTTTCTTT. Translation: CASSSGTGLRTEAFF.

This chain uses TRBV20-1 with TRBJ2-4; possibly TRBD1 for D (6 bases). Trimming pared 3 bases from V and 0 bases from J, leaving 18 bases between. Germline V gives CDR1 DFQATT, CDR2 SNEGSKA (reference sequence). CDR3 length equals 17 residues. The CDR3 sequence is CSASQADRTGAKNIQYF. The CDR3 DNA is TGCAGTGCTAGTCAAGCCGACAGGACCGGAGCCAAAAACATTCAGTACTTC.